The 11 T cell receptor beta chains reported below all come from one sample, sequenced in a study of memory CD4+ T cells and cytomegalovirus serostatus. The sort gate was single viable CD3+CD4+CD8-CD45RO+ cells for memory CD4+ T cells. The protocol was immunoSEQ multiplex PCR, while the TCRdb copy is restricted to in-frame clones and leaves out a portion. The table has about 82,000 clones, about 85% seen once. Sample: memory CD4+ T cells from blood. The receptor source for this set is an adult in good health and CMV-seronegative.

This sequence joins TRBV5-1 and TRBJ1-4; no clear D. V dropped 5 bases and J dropped 8 bases, with 16 bases sitting between them. The CDR3 extends over 14 amino acids. From germline, CDR1 is SGHRS and CDR2 YFSETQ. CDR3 sequence (DNA): TGCGCCAGCAGTAAGACGGGGATTGCGGAAAAACTGTTTTTT. Translating it yields CASSKTGIAEKLFF.

The chain carries TRBV19 and TRBJ2-7; tentative D call: TRBD1 (6 bases). CDR3 size: 15 residues. Germline-derived CDR1 and CDR2 are LNHDA and SQIVND (reference sequence). The V end was cut by 5 bases, the J end by 0 bases, with 14 bases between. The CDR3 spells CASSPTPDSSYEQYF. The DNA of the CDR3 is TGTGCCAGTAGTCCCACCCCGGACAGCTCCTACGAGCAGTACTTC. The whole variable domain, remainder taken from reference TRBV19 and TRBJ2-7, is DGGITQSPKYLFRKEGQNVTLSCEQNLNHDAMYWYRQDPGQGLRLIYYSQIVNDFQKGDIAEGYSVSREKKESFPLTVTSAQKNPTAFYLCASSPTPDSSYEQYFGPGTRLTVT.

Remarks on this clone: Sequence at one end of the junction differs from germline and may be a read error. The chain has TRBV20-1 and TRBJ1-4, with 9 bases fitting TRBD1. The V gene's germline CDR1 is DFQATT and CDR2 SNEGSKA (reference sequence). The CDR3 has 11 amino acids. CDR3 DNA: TGCAGTGCTAGAGAAAGGACAGGGGACCATTTT. This gives the protein CSARERTGDHF.

The rearrangement uses TRBV7-3 and TRBJ2-7; 8 bases are a match to TRBD2. This CDR3 is 20 amino acids long. The germline gives CDR1 SGHTA, CDR2 FQGTGA. The V segment lost 2 bases and the J segment 0 bases; nucleotides outside the gene matches: 18. DNA of the CDR3: TGTGCCAGCAGCTTATCCCGAATAGCGGGACCAAAGATGAGCTCCTACGAGCAGTACTTC. Translation: CASSLSRIAGPKMSSYEQYF.

V is TRBV11-1 and J is TRBJ2-4, with 7 bases lining up with TRBD2. Losses at the gene ends were 5 bases for V and 4 bases for J; bases not matched to a gene: 2. This CDR3 is 13 amino acids long. The germline CDR1 and CDR2 sequences are SGHAT and FQDESV (reference sequence). This chain's CDR3 is CASSLGLKNIQYF. The CDR3 nucleotides are TGTGCCAGCAGCCTGGGACTAAAAAACATTCAGTACTTC.

This rearrangement joins TRBV18 to TRBJ1-4, with unresolved D. The germline CDR1 and CDR2 sequences are KGHSH and LQKENI. V lost 0 bases and J lost 3, with 8 bases in between. The CDR3 has 15 residues. CDR3 in amino acids: CASSPPPASNEKLFF. The DNA of the CDR3 is TGTGCCAGCTCACCACCTCCGGCCTCTAATGAAAAACTGTTTTTT.

The genes are TRBV10-1 and TRBJ2-1; 10 bases fit TRBD2. The CDR3 runs to 14 residues. The V gene's germline CDR1 is WNHNN and CDR2 SYGVQD (reference sequence). The trim removed 4 bases at V and 9 bases at J, leaving 6 bases unmatched. CDR3 residues: CASSAVTSGSEQFF. In nucleotides, the CDR3 is TGCGCCAGCAGTGCTGTGACTAGCGGGTCTGAGCAGTTCTTC.

This clone is a singleton in its sample. The chain has TRBV10-3 and TRBJ1-1; D might be TRBD1 (6 bases). Germline CDR1 and CDR2: ENHRY and SYGVKD. The CDR3 length is 14 residues. Trimming left V 4 bases short and J 6 bases short, with 15 bases between. The CDR3 spells CAISAAGGGSEAFF. The CDR3 DNA reads TGTGCCATCAGTGCTGCCGGAGGGGGGTCTGAAGCTTTCTTT.

The rearrangement uses TRBV4-1 and TRBJ2-6, with no clear D. V gave up 1 base and J gave up 0 bases, with 7 bases separating them. CDR3 length: 16 residues. Germline V gene lookup returns CDR1 MGHRA and CDR2 YSYEKL. In DNA, the CDR3 is TGCGCCAGCAGCCAAGTTCGTAACTCTGGGGCCAACGTCCTGACTTTC. It yields the protein CASSQVRNSGANVLTF.

This clone appeared a few times. The chain is built from TRBV15 and TRBJ1-2; the D is unclear. The ends were cut back, 5 bases at V and 10 bases at J, with 14 bases in the middle. The CDR3 length is 12 residues. Germline V gene sequence: CDR1 LNHNV, CDR2 YYDKDF (reference sequence). The CDR3 sequence is CATSAPSMAYTF. The CDR3 DNA is TGTGCCACCAGCGCGCCTTCTATGGCCTACACCTTC.

The chain employs TRBV5-5 and TRBJ2-1; 10 bases are a match to TRBD1. This CDR3 is 17 amino acids long. Germline CDR1 is SGHKS and CDR2 is YYEKEE (reference sequence). After removal of 0 bases from V and 6 bases from J, the junction contained 9 bases not matched to a gene. CDR3 nucleotide sequence: TGTGCCAGCAGCTTGGTCGCCGGGACAGGGGTTATCAATGAGCAGTTCTTC. This gives the protein CASSLVAGTGVINEQFF.